The 24 T cell receptor beta chains given below trace back to one sample, sequenced in a study of human T cells and chemical hapten exposure (dated by TCRdb to the early 2020s). Library generation was performed with RACE. The sequencer was a NextSeq 500. TCRdb ran its own pipeline on the public reads, namely fastp trimming at Q25 and MiXCR clone calling, and kept in-frame beta chains. Records with the same CDR3 protein are collapsed into one entry carrying the most frequent genes and DNA. The sample records 55,000 to 85,000 distinct CDR3 sequences, approximately 9.8% of which are singletons. Less than 4% of the sample lies in the top ten. Taken with the paper, the label for time point translates to: patch test 1, 2 weeks after DPC sensitization. The treatment or condition label for this specimen denotes: therapeutic diphenylcyclopropenone sensitization with weekly scalp DPC. The sequenced sample was whole blood, obtained in connection with sensitization to the hapten diphenylcyclopropenone (DPC). The receptors here all came from a middle-aged woman with alopecia areata. Some clones in this sample may be carry-over from other donors' samples.

In this sample, this clonotype turned up many times. The chain joins TRBV25-1 to TRBJ2-5, with 7 bases that match TRBD1. V was clipped by 0 bases and J by 2 bases; unmatched bases: 6. The CDR3 has 16 residues. Germline V gene sequence: CDR1 MGHDK, CDR2 SYGVNS. CDR3: CASSEYPQGVQETQYF. As DNA, the CDR3 is TGTGCCAGCAGTGAATATCCCCAGGGGGTTCAAGAGACCCAGTACTTC.

In this sample, this clonotype turned up many times. The chain couples TRBV29-1 to TRBJ1-3; unclear D gene. CDR1 SQVTM and CDR2 ANQGSEA come from the germline V gene. V gave up 7 bases and J gave up 2 bases, with 12 bases separating them. CDR3 length: 13 residues. The CDR3: CSGTGGPGNTIYF. DNA for the CDR3: TGCAGCGGTACTGGCGGACCTGGAAACACCATATATTTT.

The chain couples TRBV2 to TRBJ2-3; D might be TRBD1 (6 bases). There are 13 residues in the CDR3. CDR1 is SNHLY and CDR2 is FYNNEI in the germline V gene. Trimming cost V 3 bases and J 4 bases, with 8 bases left between them. The CDR3 spells CASSDRGADTQYF. Written as DNA, the CDR3 is TGTGCCAGCAGTGACAGGGGAGCAGATACGCAGTATTTT.

This clonotype has at least ten counts. J is TRBJ2-7 and V is TRBV4-2; 7 bases line up with TRBD2. The CDR3 has 15 amino acids. In germline, CDR1 is LGHNA, CDR2 YNFKEQ. V lost 4 bases to trimming and J lost 3 bases; unmatched junction nucleotides: 9. The DNA of the CDR3 is TGTGCCAGCAGCCGATTGGACGGGACTATCTACGAGCAGTACTTC. Translation: CASSRLDGTIYEQYF.

The DNA for the CDR3 is TGCGCCAGCAGCTTGACTGGGCTAGGAGAGACCCAGTACTTC. Protein product: CASSLTGLGETQYF. The chain couples TRBV5-1 to TRBJ2-5; no firm D call. This CDR3 has 14 residues. Germline V CDR1 and CDR2: SGHRS, YFSETQ. The germline V and J ends were trimmed by 1 base and 4 bases, with 11 bases remaining between them.

In its sample, this clonotype was seen many times. DNA for the CDR3: TGCAGCGCAAATCGGGACAGAAATGAAAAACTGTTTTTT. Its translation is CSANRDRNEKLFF. This chain links TRBV29-1 with TRBJ1-4; 7 nucleotides align to TRBD1. The CDR3 covers 13 residues. The germline gives CDR1 SQVTM, CDR2 ANQGSEA. Unmatched junction bases numbered 7, after V lost 7 bases and J lost 5 bases.

The sample holds many counts of this clonotype. The chain couples TRBV6-1 to TRBJ1-1, with D maybe TRBD1 (6 bases). The germline V and J ends were trimmed by 7 bases and 4 bases, with 16 bases remaining between them. Germline V gene sequence: CDR1 MNHNS, CDR2 SASEGT. This CDR3 has 14 amino acids. The CDR3 coding sequence is TGTGCCAGCATCGGGGGTCAGGGGATCACTGAAGCTTTCTTT. Translated: CASIGGQGITEAFF.

This clonotype was seen only a few times. The gene calls are TRBV10-3 and TRBJ1-3, with D hard to call. CDR1 and CDR2 from the germline V gene are ENHRY and SYGVKD. Trimming took 4 bases from V and 0 from J, leaving 16 bases between them. The CDR3 contains 17 residues. Written as DNA, the CDR3 is TGTGCCATCAGTGGTCAGAATTTAGGGAGCTCTGGAAACACCATATATTTT. Translating it yields CAISGQNLGSSGNTIYF.

This clonotype was seen at least ten times. This chain connects TRBV7-9 to TRBJ2-1; no definite D call. CDR1 SEHNR and CDR2 FQNEAQ come from the germline V gene (reference sequence). Trimming left V 0 bases short and J 5 bases short, with 11 bases between. This CDR3 region has 15 residues. The CDR3 nucleotides read TGTGCCAGCAGCTTAGCCGGATCCCAAAACAATGAGCAGTTCTTC. Its protein product is CASSLAGSQNNEQFF. The full variable domain, in which reference TRBV7-9 and TRBJ2-1 provide the parts outside the CDR3, is DTGVSQNPRHKITKRGQNVTFRCDPISEHNRLYWYRQTLGQGPEFLTYFQNEAQLEKSRLLSDRFSAERPKGSFSTLEIQRTEQGDSAMYLCASSLAGSQNNEQFFGPGTRLTVL.

This clonotype appeared many times. This chain's CDR3 is CSAAQGRETQYF. The CDR3 DNA is TGCAGCGCCGCACAGGGGAGAGAGACCCAGTACTTC. V is TRBV29-1 and J is TRBJ2-5; 7 bases match TRBD1. The CDR3 contains 12 residues. Germline V gives CDR1 SQVTM, CDR2 ANQGSEA. The junction had 6 bases not matched to a gene; V was cut back by 7 bases and J by 4 bases. Drawing the rest from reference TRBV29-1 and TRBJ2-5, the complete variable domain is SAVISQKPSRDICQRGTSLTIQCQVDSQVTMMFWYRQQPGQSLTLIATANQGSEATYESGFVIDKFPISRPNLTFSTLTVSNMSPEDSSIYLCSAAQGRETQYFGPGTRLLVL.

There are many counts of this clonotype. The chain recombines TRBV7-2 with TRBJ1-2, with TRBD1 matching 8 bases. CDR3 length: 13 amino acids. CDR1 is SGHTA and CDR2 is FQGNSA in the germline V gene. J gave up 3 bases and V 5 bases, and 2 bases lay outside the gene matches. CDR3 nucleotides: TGTGCCAGCAGCCCACAGGGGGACTATGGCTACACCTTC. Translating it yields CASSPQGDYGYTF.

The chain carries TRBV29-1 and TRBJ1-1; D is unresolved. Germline CDR1 and CDR2: SQVTM and ANQGSEA. Deletions cut 3 bases from V and 0 bases from J, with 8 bases between. The CDR3 sequence is 13 residues long. This chain's CDR3 is CSVDPGMNTEAFF. The CDR3 coding sequence is TGCAGCGTTGATCCCGGCATGAACACTGAAGCTTTCTTT.

This clonotype was seen ten or more times. The chain is built from TRBV20-1 and TRBJ2-5, with no clear D. This CDR3 is built from 12 residues. Germline-derived CDR1 and CDR2 are DFQATT and SNEGSKA (reference sequence). CDR3: CSSPVLQETQYF. In DNA, the CDR3 is TGCAGCTCTCCGGTCCTCCAAGAGACCCAGTACTTC.

This clonotype has a count of ten or more. The chain has TRBV5-1 and TRBJ1-4, with D tentatively TRBD1 (5 bases). Trimming removed 6 bases at V and 7 bases at J, with 13 bases between. The CDR3 is made up of 13 amino acids. Germline values: CDR1 SGHRS, CDR2 YFSETQ. CDR3 sequence: CASKLDGGEKLFF. For the CDR3, the DNA is TGCGCCAGCAAACTCGATGGGGGTGAAAAACTGTTTTTT.

This clonotype occurred many times. DNA of the CDR3: TGTGCCAGCAGCCCTGAGGGACGAAATCGGGGAGGCTACACCTTC. This gives the protein CASSPEGRNRGGYTF. The chain uses TRBV4-2 and TRBJ1-2, with D possibly being TRBD1 (5 bases). The CDR3 is 15 amino acids. Germline V lookup: CDR1 LGHNA, CDR2 YNFKEQ. Trimming shortened V by 4 bases and J by 8 bases, and 20 bases separated the two germline ends.

V is TRBV19 and J is TRBJ1-1; TRBD1 matches 7 bases. Losses at the gene ends were 3 bases for V and 2 bases for J; bases not matched to a gene: 6. There are 15 residues in the CDR3. The germline gives CDR1 LNHDA, CDR2 SQIVND (reference sequence). The CDR3 DNA sequence: TGTGCCAGTAGTATTGGTGGGACAGTAAACACTGAAGCTTTCTTT. This codes for CASSIGGTVNTEAFF.

The chain employs TRBV5-4 and TRBJ2-3, with D maybe TRBD1 (5 bases). The CDR3 extends over 14 amino acids. The germline V and J ends were trimmed by 4 bases and 4 bases, with 13 bases remaining between them. The germline gives CDR1 SGHNT, CDR2 YYREEE (reference sequence). Written as DNA, the CDR3 is TGTGCCAGCAGCCCCTTTCAGGGCGCAGATACGCAGTATTTT. Translation: CASSPFQGADTQYF.

There are many counts of this clonotype. The rearrangement uses TRBV10-3 and TRBJ2-5, with TRBD2 identical over 9 bases. Germline values: CDR1 ENHRY, CDR2 SYGVKD. Unmatched junction bases numbered 13, after V lost 3 bases and J lost 5 bases. The CDR3 consists of 17 residues. Written as DNA, the CDR3 is TGTGCCATCAGTGAAGTAGTAGCGGGGGAACCTGGGGAGACCCAGTACTTC. It translates to CAISEVVAGEPGETQYF.

The chain has TRBV7-2 and TRBJ1-2, with TRBD1 matching over 8 bases. Germline loops: CDR1 SGHTA, CDR2 FQGNSA. This CDR3 comprises 14 residues. V shed 3 bases and J 8 bases; nucleotides not matched to a gene: 8. CDR3 sequence (DNA): TGTGCCAGCAGCTTCAAATCAGGGGGCCAGGGCTACACCTTC. It specifies CASSFKSGGQGYTF.

On this clonotype itself: The final CDR3 position lacks the conserved phenylalanine or tryptophan, pointing to a likely read error. The gene calls are TRBV20-1 and TRBJ2-3; weak D call: TRBD2 (6 bases). V was cut by 5 bases and J by 1 base, with 13 bases left in between. This CDR3 spans 14 amino acids. CDR1 is DFQATT, CDR2 SNEGSKA, per germline (reference sequence). CDR3 nucleotides: TGCAGTGCTTTAGCGGTGTCAGGCACAGATACGCAGTATGTT. It translates to CSALAVSGTDTQYV.

This clonotype was recorded many times. The rearrangement links TRBV28 to TRBJ2-3; 8 bases fit TRBD2. Germline CDR1 is MDHEN and CDR2 is SYDVKM. V shed 8 bases and J 5 bases; nucleotides not matched to a gene: 6. The CDR3 has 13 residues. The CDR3 DNA sequence: TGTGCCAGCTCAGGACTAGCAGAAGATACGCAGTATTTT. This encodes CASSGLAEDTQYF.

V usage is TRBV11-3 and J usage is TRBJ2-5, with a weak D call TRBD1 (6 bases). Germline CDR1 and CDR2: SGHNT and YENEEA. The V end lost 5 bases, the J end lost 4 bases, and 11 bases lay between the germline ends. This CDR3 has 13 residues. CDR3 region: CASSKGDGETQYF. The CDR3, as DNA: TGTGCCAGCAGCAAGGGGGATGGAGAGACCCAGTACTTC.

This clonotype turned up a few times. V gene TRBV15 combines with J gene TRBJ2-7, with D possibly matching TRBD1 (6 bases). This CDR3 comprises 14 residues. Looked up from germline, CDR1 is LNHNV and CDR2 is YYDKDF (reference sequence). Trimming pared 6 bases from V and 0 bases from J, leaving 12 bases between. As DNA, the CDR3 is TGTGCCACCAGTATTCCGGGACACTCCTACGAGCAGTACTTC. This codes for CATSIPGHSYEQYF.

In this sample, this clonotype turned up a few times. The V gene is TRBV6-5, the J gene TRBJ1-6; D may be TRBD1 (6 bases). The germline gives CDR1 MNHEY, CDR2 SVGAGI. Trimming left V 5 bases short and J 7 bases short, with 12 bases between. The CDR3 runs to 14 residues. The CDR3 is CASSQQGKNSPLHF. The CDR3 coding sequence is TGTGCCAGCAGTCAACAGGGCAAGAATTCACCCCTCCACTTT.